This T cell receptor beta chain appears in the sequencing data of a study of T-cell memory formation after mild COVID-19. Study outcomes and limitations: Contracting clones, day 15 to 85, had balanced CD4/CD8, and later expanders favored CD4+. The authors left the SARS-CoV-2 specificity of second-wave clones peaking on day 37 unconfirmed.

V lost 6 bases to trimming and J lost 4 bases; unmatched junction nucleotides: 5. CDR3 length: 14 amino acids. The germline V gene has CDR1 ENHRY and CDR2 SYGVKD. TCRdb passed the 5' RACE reads through MiXCR, listing each CDR3 protein once. The sample holds 250,000 to 300,000 distinct CDR3 sequences; 15% to 20% are singletons and the top ten take around a fifth. This clonotype was seen many times. Antigen specificity is unknown. The TCR originated in a man between 18 and 29 years old who had mild COVID-19 (a few samples of this study predate the infection). Cell type and time point are not known. This chain links TRBV10-3 with TRBJ2-2; 7 bases fit TRBD1. The sequencing input was PBMCs or a T cell subset sorted from them (not recorded which). The CDR3 DNA reads TGTGCCATCAGAAGACAGGGTGCCACCGGGGAGCTGTTTTTT. This gives the protein CAIRRQGATGELFF.